These 16 T cell receptor beta chains were all obtained from the same sample, sequenced in a study of OX40 agonist ivuxolimab in advanced cancers. TCRdb's table, derived via immunoSEQ multiplex PCR, lists solely in-frame clones and lacks some. Altogether around 60,000 clones are present, approximately 80% being singletons, with the ten largest covering roughly 2.1%. Material: CD4+ or CD8+ T cells sorted from blood, obtained in a trial of the OX40 agonist ivuxolimab. All receptors derive from an adult with an advanced solid tumor such as melanoma, head and neck, liver or kidney cancer.

The rearrangement joins TRBV29-1 to TRBJ2-1; the D gene is possibly TRBD2 (5 bases). The germline CDR1 and CDR2 sequences are SQVTM and ANQGSEA. The V end was cut by 6 bases, the J end by 5 bases, with 17 bases between. The CDR3 is 14 residues long. The CDR3 spells CSVLQWGVDNEQFF. CDR3 in DNA: TGCAGCGTCCTACAGTGGGGAGTCGACAATGAGCAGTTCTTC.

This rearrangement joins TRBV9 to TRBJ2-5; no definite D call. Looked up from germline, CDR1 is SGDLS and CDR2 is YYNGEE. The CDR3 sequence is 14 residues long. V was cut by 3 bases and J by 5 bases, with 14 bases left in between. For the CDR3, the DNA is TGTGCCAGCAGCGCCGGAGCTGGGTGGGAGACCCAGTACTTC. This codes for CASSAGAGWETQYF.

The chain has TRBV7-9 and TRBJ2-1, with TRBD2 matching over 7 bases. CDR3 length: 15 residues. The V segment lost 1 base and the J segment 2 bases; nucleotides outside the gene matches: 2. Germline CDR1 reads SEHNR; CDR2 reads FQNEAQ (reference sequence). The CDR3 nucleotides read TGTGCCAGCAGCTTAGGGACTAGTCCCTACAATGAGCAGTTCTTC. Residues: CASSLGTSPYNEQFF.

This clone has just a few counts. The gene calls are TRBV29-1 and TRBJ2-5; a possible D gene is TRBD2 (6 bases). Germline V gene data show CDR1 as SQVTM and CDR2 as ANQGSEA. Trimming stripped 7 bases from V and 6 bases from J, with 21 bases between. The CDR3 spans 14 residues. In DNA form, the CDR3 reads TGCAGCGCAAGGCGGGAAGCTTCGAGGCAGACCCAGTACTTC. Its translation: CSARREASRQTQYF.

V is TRBV20-1 and J is TRBJ2-7; D gene uncertain. V lost 3 bases and J 3 bases, leaving 6 bases between the germline ends. CDR3 length: 11 amino acids. The germline CDR1 and CDR2 sequences are DFQATT and SNEGSKA (reference sequence). CDR3 DNA: TGCAGTGCTAGTGACCTCTACGAGCAGTACGTC. Residues: CSASDLYEQYV.

The rearrangement joins TRBV11-3 to TRBJ2-2, with 7 bases aligning to TRBD1. Looked up from germline, CDR1 is SGHNT and CDR2 is YENEEA. V was pared by 5 bases and J by 0 bases, with 3 bases of the junction left unmatched. This CDR3 has 15 residues. CDR3 in amino acids: CASSPDRANTGELFF. The DNA for the CDR3 is TGTGCCAGCAGCCCCGACAGGGCGAACACCGGGGAGCTGTTTTTT.

The chain employs TRBV12-5 and TRBJ2-5; TRBD1 might be the D (5 bases). From germline, CDR1 is LGHNT and CDR2 FRNRAP. The V end was cut by 5 bases, the J end by 4 bases, with 11 bases between. The CDR3 runs 13 residues. The CDR3 nucleotides are TGTGCTAGTGGTGTTCAGGGAAGAGAGACCCAGTACTTC. Residues: CASGVQGRETQYF.

A note on this clone: Germline is not matched at one junction end, which may reflect a read error. The chain employs TRBV7-7 and TRBJ2-1; D is ambiguous. CDR1 is SSHAT and CDR2 is FNYEAQ in the germline V gene (reference sequence). This CDR3 spans 14 amino acids. For the CDR3, the DNA is TGTGCTAGCAGCTTAGGTCCGGTCTACAATGAGCAGTTCTTC. It encodes CASSLGPVYNEQFF. Variable domain in full (rest from reference TRBV7-7 and TRBJ2-1): GAGVSQSPRYKVTKRGQDVTLRCDPISSHATLYWYQQALGQGPEFLTYFNYEAQPDKSGLPSDRFSAERPEGSISTLTIQRTEQRDSAMYRCASSLGPVYNEQFFGPGTRLTVL.

The chain carries TRBV6-5 and TRBJ2-7; D might be TRBD2 (6 bases). Trimming left V 0 bases short and J 3 bases short, with 12 bases between. The CDR3 runs 15 residues. Germline loops: CDR1 MNHEY, CDR2 SVGAGI. The DNA for the CDR3 is TGTGCCAGCAGTTACTCAGGGACTTTCTACTACGAGCAGTACTTC. As protein: CASSYSGTFYYEQYF.

The V gene is TRBV28, the J gene TRBJ1-5, with D maybe TRBD1 (6 bases). Trimming shortened V by 3 bases and J by 2 bases, and 14 bases separated the two germline ends. Germline V gene sequence: CDR1 MDHEN, CDR2 SYDVKM. This CDR3 has 16 amino acids. Here the CDR3 DNA reads TGTGCCAGCAGTTTGATGGGGGGGGCTCGCAATCAGCCCCAGCATTTT. It codes for CASSLMGGARNQPQHF.

The genes are TRBV5-1 and TRBJ1-2; 10 positions agree with TRBD1. CDR1 and CDR2 (germline): SGHRS, YFSETQ. The length of the CDR3 is 16 residues. The V segment lost 3 bases and the J segment 4 bases; nucleotides outside the gene matches: 9. The CDR3 protein is CASSSPGQGSSYGYTF. The CDR3 DNA is TGCGCCAGCAGCTCCCCGGGACAGGGGAGTAGCTATGGCTACACCTTC.

V gene TRBV6-5 combines with J gene TRBJ2-3; unclear D gene. V shed 0 bases and J shed 2 bases, with 9 bases lying between them. The CDR3 runs 15 residues. The germline V gene has CDR1 MNHEY and CDR2 SVGAGI. Here the CDR3 reads CASSYSRPYTDTQYF. The CDR3 coding sequence is TGTGCCAGCAGTTACTCAAGACCTTACACAGATACGCAGTATTTT.

CDR3 in DNA: TGTGCCAGCAGTGAGCTAAGACTAGCGGGAGGGAACGAGCAGTACTTC. Encoded protein: CASSELRLAGGNEQYF. The J gene is TRBJ2-7, the V gene TRBV6-1; 14 positions match TRBD2. J was trimmed by 5 bases and V by 3 bases; bases with no gene match: 6. CDR1 and CDR2 (germline): MNHNS, SASEGT. The CDR3 loop spans 16 amino acids.

This clone was seen a handful of times. V is TRBV5-1 and J is TRBJ2-2; TRBD2 matches at 7 bases. Germline loops: CDR1 SGHRS, CDR2 YFSETQ. The length of the CDR3 is 17 residues. V dropped 5 bases and J dropped 8; count of bases not matched to a gene: 18. CDR3 amino acids: CASSFPPGLPPRGELFF. The CDR3 region has the DNA TGCGCCAGCAGTTTCCCCCCGGGACTACCTCCGAGGGGGGAGCTGTTTTTT.

The chain couples TRBV7-2 to TRBJ2-2; D not resolved. There are 14 residues in the CDR3. Trimming cost V 3 bases and J 1 base, with 6 bases left between them. Per germline, CDR1 SGHTA and CDR2 FQGNSA. The CDR3 nucleotides are TGTGCCAGCAGCTTTAGGATGAACACCGGGGAGCTGTTTTTT. It codes for CASSFRMNTGELFF.

This clone was detected only once. This chain links TRBV10-3 with TRBJ2-1, with D possibly being TRBD1 (6 bases). V gave up 10 bases and J gave up 4 bases, with 20 bases separating them. The CDR3 loop spans 15 amino acids. From germline, CDR1 is ENHRY and CDR2 SYGVKD. CDR3 sequence reads: CATSRRGSRYNEQFF. CDR3 nucleotides: TGTGCCACCAGCCGAAGGGGGTCCCGATACAATGAGCAGTTCTTC.